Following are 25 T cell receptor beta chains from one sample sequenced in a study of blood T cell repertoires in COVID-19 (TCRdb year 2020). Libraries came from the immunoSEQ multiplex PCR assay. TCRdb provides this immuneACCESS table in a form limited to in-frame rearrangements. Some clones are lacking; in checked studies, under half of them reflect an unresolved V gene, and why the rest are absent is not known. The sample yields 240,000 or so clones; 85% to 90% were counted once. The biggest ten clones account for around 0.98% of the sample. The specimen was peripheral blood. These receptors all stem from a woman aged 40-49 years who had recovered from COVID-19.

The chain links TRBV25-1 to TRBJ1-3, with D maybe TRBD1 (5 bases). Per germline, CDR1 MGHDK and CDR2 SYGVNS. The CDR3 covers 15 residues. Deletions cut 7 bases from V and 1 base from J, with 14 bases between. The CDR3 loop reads CASIGPGRSGNTIYF. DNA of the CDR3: TGTGCCAGCATAGGGCCAGGGAGGTCTGGAAACACCATATATTTT.

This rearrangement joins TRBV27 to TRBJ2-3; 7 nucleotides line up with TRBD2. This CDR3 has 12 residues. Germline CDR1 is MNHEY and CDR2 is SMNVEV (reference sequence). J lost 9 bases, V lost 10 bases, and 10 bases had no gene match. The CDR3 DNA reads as TGTGCCACTCTGGGGCGGACTAGAACGCAGTATTTT. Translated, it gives CATLGRTRTQYF.

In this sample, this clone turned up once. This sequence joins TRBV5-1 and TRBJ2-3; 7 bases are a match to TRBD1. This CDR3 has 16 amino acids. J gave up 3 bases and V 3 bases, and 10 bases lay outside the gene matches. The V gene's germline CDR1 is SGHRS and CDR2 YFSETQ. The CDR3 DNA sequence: TGCGCCAGCAGCTCGAGACAGGGTGCAAGTACAGATACGCAGTATTTT. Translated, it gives CASSSRQGASTDTQYF.

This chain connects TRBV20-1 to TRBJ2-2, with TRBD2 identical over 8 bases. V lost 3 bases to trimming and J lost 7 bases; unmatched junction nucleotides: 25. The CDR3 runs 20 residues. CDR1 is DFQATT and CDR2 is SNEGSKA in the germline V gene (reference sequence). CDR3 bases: TGCAGTGCTAGTTCCAGCCCGGGGGGACTAGGGGGAGGGCCCGGCGGGGAGCTGTTTTTT. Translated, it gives CSASSSPGGLGGGPGGELFF.

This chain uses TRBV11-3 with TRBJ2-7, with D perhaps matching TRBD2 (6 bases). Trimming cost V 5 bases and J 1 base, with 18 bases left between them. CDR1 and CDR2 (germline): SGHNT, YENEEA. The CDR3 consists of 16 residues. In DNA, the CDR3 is TGTGCCAGCAGCCTAGGGCGGGGATGGGGGTCCTACGAGCAGTACTTC. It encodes CASSLGRGWGSYEQYF.

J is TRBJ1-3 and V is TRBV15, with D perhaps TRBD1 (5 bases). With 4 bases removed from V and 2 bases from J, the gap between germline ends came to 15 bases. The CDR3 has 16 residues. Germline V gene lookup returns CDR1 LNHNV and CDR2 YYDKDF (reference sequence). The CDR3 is CATSTGHAGTGNTIYF. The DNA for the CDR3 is TGTGCCACCAGCACCGGACACGCTGGGACTGGAAACACCATATATTTT.

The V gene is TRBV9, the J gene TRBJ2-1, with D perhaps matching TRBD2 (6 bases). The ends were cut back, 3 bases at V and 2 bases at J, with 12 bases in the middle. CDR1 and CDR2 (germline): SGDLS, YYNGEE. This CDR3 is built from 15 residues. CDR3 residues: CASSALASPYNEQFF. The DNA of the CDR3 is TGTGCCAGCAGCGCTCTAGCGTCCCCCTACAATGAGCAGTTCTTC.

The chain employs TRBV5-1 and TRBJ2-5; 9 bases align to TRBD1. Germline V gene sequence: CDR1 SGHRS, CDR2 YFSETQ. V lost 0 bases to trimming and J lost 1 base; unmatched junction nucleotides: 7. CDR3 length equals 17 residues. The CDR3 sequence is CASSLGGQGWGQETQYF. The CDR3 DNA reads TGCGCCAGCAGCTTGGGGGGACAGGGATGGGGCCAAGAGACCCAGTACTTC.

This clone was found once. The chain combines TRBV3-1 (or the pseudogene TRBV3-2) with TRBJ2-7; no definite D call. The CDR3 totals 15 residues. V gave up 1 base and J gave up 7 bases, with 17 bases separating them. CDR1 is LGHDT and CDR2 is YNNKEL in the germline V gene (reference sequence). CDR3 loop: CASSQGAIGRGEQYF. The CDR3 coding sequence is TGTGCCAGCAGCCAAGGTGCCATAGGTCGAGGAGAGCAGTACTTC.

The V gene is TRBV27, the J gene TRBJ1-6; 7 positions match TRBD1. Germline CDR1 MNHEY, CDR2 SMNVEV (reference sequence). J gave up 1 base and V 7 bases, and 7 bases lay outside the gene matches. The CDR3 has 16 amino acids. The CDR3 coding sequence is TGTGCCAGCACTCCAGGGGGGCGGTCCTATAATTCACCCCTCCACTTT. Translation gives CASTPGGRSYNSPLHF.

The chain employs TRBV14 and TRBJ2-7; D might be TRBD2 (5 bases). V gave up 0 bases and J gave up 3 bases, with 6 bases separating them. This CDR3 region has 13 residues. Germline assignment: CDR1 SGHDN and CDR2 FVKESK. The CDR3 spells CASSQDSVYEQYF. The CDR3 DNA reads TGTGCCAGCAGCCAAGATAGCGTCTACGAGCAGTACTTC.

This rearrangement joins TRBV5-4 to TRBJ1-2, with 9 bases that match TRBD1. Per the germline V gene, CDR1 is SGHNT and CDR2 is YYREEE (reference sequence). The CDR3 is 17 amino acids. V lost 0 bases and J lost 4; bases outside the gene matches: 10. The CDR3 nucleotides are TGTGCCAGCAGCTTGGGGGGGCCGGGACAGGGAGGCTATGGCTACACCTTC. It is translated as CASSLGGPGQGGYGYTF.

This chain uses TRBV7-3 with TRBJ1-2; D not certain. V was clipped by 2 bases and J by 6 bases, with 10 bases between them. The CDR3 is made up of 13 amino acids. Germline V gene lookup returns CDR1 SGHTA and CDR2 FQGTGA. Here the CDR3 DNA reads TGTGCCAGCAGCTTATCCGGGGAGGATGGCTACACCTTC. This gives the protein CASSLSGEDGYTF.

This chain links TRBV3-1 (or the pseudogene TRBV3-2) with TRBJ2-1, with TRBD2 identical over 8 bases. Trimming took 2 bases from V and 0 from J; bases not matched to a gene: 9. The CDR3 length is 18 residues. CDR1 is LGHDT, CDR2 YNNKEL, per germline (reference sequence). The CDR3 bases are TGTGCCAGCAGCCAAAGGGTGAATAGCGGGGCCTCCTACAATGAGCAGTTCTTC. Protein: CASSQRVNSGASYNEQFF.

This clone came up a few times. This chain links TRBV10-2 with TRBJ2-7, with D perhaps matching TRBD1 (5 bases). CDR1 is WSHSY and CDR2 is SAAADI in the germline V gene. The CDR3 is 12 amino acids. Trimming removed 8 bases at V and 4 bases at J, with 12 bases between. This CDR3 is CASGASTYEQYV. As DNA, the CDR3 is TGCGCCAGCGGGGCTTCTACTTACGAGCAGTACGTC.

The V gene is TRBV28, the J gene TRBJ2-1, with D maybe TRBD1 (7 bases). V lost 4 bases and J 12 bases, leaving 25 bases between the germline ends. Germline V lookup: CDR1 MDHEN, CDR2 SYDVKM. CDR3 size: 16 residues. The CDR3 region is CASSSLGQGGPPGQFF. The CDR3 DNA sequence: TGTGCCAGCAGTTCCCTCGGGCAGGGGGGACCTCCGGGGCAGTTCTTC.

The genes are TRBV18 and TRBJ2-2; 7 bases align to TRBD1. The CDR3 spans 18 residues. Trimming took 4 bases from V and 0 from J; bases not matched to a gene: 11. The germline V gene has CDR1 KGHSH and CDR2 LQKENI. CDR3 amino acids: CASSLQLGDRPNTGELFF. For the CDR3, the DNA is TGTGCCAGCTCACTGCAGTTGGGGGACAGACCGAACACCGGGGAGCTGTTTTTT.

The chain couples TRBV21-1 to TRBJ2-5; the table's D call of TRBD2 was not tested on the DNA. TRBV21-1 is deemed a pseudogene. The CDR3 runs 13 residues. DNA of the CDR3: TGTGCCAGCAGCAGGGTGGCGGGGGAGACCCAGTACTTC. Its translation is CASSRVAGETQYF.

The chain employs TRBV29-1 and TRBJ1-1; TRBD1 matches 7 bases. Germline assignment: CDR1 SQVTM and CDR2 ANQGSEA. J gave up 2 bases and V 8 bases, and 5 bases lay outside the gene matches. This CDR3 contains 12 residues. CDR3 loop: CSPTGPNTEAFF. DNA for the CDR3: TGCAGCCCGACAGGGCCTAACACTGAAGCTTTCTTT.

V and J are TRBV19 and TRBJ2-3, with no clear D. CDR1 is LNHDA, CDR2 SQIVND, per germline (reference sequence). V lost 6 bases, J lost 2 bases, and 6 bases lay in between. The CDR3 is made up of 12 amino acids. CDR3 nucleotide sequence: TGTGCCAGTAGGCGTGACACAGATACGCAGTATTTT. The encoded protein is CASRRDTDTQYF. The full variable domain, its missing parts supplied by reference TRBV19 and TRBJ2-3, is DGGITQSPKYLFRKEGQNVTLSCEQNLNHDAMYWYRQDPGQGLRLIYYSQIVNDFQKGDIAEGYSVSREKKESFPLTVTSAQKNPTAFYLCASRRDTDTQYFGPGTRLTVL.

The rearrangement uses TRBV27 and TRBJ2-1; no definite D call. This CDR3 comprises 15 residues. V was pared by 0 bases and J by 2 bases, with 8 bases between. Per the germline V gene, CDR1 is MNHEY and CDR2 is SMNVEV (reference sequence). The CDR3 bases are TGTGCCAGCAGTTTATCGGGCAGCCCCTACAATGAGCAGTTCTTC. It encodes CASSLSGSPYNEQFF.

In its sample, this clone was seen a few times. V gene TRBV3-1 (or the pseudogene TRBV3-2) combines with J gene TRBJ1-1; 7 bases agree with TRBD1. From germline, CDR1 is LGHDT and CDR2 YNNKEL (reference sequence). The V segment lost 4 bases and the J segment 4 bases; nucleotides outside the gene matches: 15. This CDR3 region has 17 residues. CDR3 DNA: TGTGCCAGCAGCCGAAGAACAGGGGCTTGGGCGAGCACTGAAGCTTTCTTT. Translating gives CASSRRTGAWASTEAFF.

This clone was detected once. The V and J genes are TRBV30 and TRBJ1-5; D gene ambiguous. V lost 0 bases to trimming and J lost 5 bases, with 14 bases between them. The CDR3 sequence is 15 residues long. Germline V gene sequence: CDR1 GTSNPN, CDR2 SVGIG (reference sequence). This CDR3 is CAWSVNSRGDQPQHF. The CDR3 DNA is TGTGCCTGGAGTGTAAACTCTCGAGGCGATCAGCCCCAGCATTTT.

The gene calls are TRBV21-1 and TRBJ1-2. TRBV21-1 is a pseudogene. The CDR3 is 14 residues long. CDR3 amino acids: CASTYGRAGYGYTF. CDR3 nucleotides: TGTGCCAGCACGTACGGGCGGGCGGGCTATGGCTACACCTTC.

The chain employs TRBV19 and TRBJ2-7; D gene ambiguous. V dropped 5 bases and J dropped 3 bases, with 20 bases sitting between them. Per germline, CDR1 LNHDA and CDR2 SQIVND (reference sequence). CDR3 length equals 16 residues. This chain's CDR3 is CASSPARSPGGYEQYF. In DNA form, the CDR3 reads TGTGCCAGTAGTCCCGCCCGGTCGCCCGGCGGCTACGAGCAGTACTTC.